This note documents a single T cell receptor (beta chain) sequence. Its antigen is still unknown. With the read ending 3 residues before the CDR3 end, the germline J gene is used to fill in that end. Average input was 1200 ng genomic DNA for immunoSEQ TCR beta CDR3 amplification. The method was immunoSEQ multiplex PCR; TCRdb's version includes in-frame clones alone and lacks a portion of them. The table counts about 39,000 clones; approximately 4.8% lies in the top ten. This record comes from a study of T cells in women clearing cervical HPV infection. This CDR3 has 14 amino acids. V was pared by 4 bases and J by 4 bases, with 11 bases between. Germline V gene lookup returns CDR1 LNHDA and CDR2 SQIVND (reference sequence). The study's findings and limits: Cases carried less TRBV6-7 than controls: about 0.1% versus 0.15%.

Sequenced: blood buffy coat. The receptor's source is a woman aged 18 to 75 with a cervical HPV16 infection that either progressed to CIN3+ or cleared (not recorded which). The chain couples TRBV19 to TRBJ1-5; D is perhaps TRBD1 (5 bases). CDR3 in amino acids: CASSTTATNQPQHF. The sequenced CDR3 bases are TGTGCCAGTAGTACGACAGCAACTAATCAGCCC. Variable domain in full (rest from reference TRBV19 and TRBJ1-5): DGGITQSPKYLFRKEGQNVTLSCEQNLNHDAMYWYRQDPGQGLRLIYYSQIVNDFQKGDIAEGYSVSREKKESFPLTVTSAQKNPTAFYLCASSTTATNQPQHFGDGTRLSIL.